The rows below give T cell receptor beta chains drawn from one sample of a study of early T cells in non-severe SARS-CoV-2 infection. Using its own MiXCR run on the 5' RACE reads, TCRdb lists one record per CDR3 protein. The table lists fewer than 55,000 distinct CDR3 sequences, 9% to 9.5% of them singletons, with 4% to 5% in the top ten. The sequenced sample consisted of whole blood. These receptors originate from an adult who was a healthcare worker with PCR-confirmed SARS-CoV-2 infection or an uninfected control (not recorded which). CDR3s include the opening cysteine and the closing phenylalanine or tryptophan. The D gene is left open where the match is weak. Clone size is stated in some rows and not others, as once, few, many or a class when expanded.

>TRBV2|TRBJ1-1|many|.
CASSGGARRTEAFF
TGTGCCAGCAGCGGTGGGGCCCGAAGGACTGAAGCTTTCTTT
>TRBV7-3|TRBJ2-5|many|.
CASSLDGAETQYF
TGTGCCAGCAGCCTGGATGGAGCAGAGACCCAGTACTTC
>TRBV20-1|TRBJ2-7|many|TRBD2
CSARAWRGGSYEQYF
TGCAGTGCTAGAGCGTGGCGGGGGGGCTCCTACGAGCAGTACTTC
>TRBV5-1|TRBJ2-2|many|TRBD1
CASSQGDRFGGELFF
TGCGCCAGCAGCCAGGGGGATCGGTTTGGCGGGGAGCTGTTTTTT
>TRBV9|TRBJ1-3|many|.
CASTNSLAENTIYF
TGTGCCAGCACCAATTCCCTAGCTGAAAACACCATATATTTT
>TRBV20-1|TRBJ2-3|few|.
CSARDQFTDTQYF
TGCAGTGCTAGAGATCAGTTCACAGATACGCAGTATTTT
>TRBV4-1|TRBJ2-1|many|TRBD2
CASSQALAGASYNEQFF
TGCGCCAGCAGCCAAGCTCTAGCGGGAGCCTCCTACAATGAGCAGTTCTTC
>TRBV6-6|TRBJ2-5|many|.
CASSYRQTRGETQYF
TGTGCCAGCAGTTACCGCCAGACCCGCGGGGAGACCCAGTACTTC
>TRBV4-1|TRBJ1-5|many|.
CASSQDPENQPQHF
TGCGCCAGCAGCCAAGATCCCGAGAATCAGCCCCAGCATTTT
>TRBV5-1|TRBJ2-7|many|.
CASRASFAYEQYF
TGCGCCAGTAGGGCGAGCTTCGCCTACGAGCAGTACTTC
>TRBV12-3/TRBV12-4|TRBJ1-2|many|.
CASSLEGFGYTF
TGTGCCAGCAGTTTGGAGGGGTTTGGCTACACCTTC
>TRBV2|TRBJ1-2|many|.
CASNRAAGYTF
TGTGCCAGCAATCGGGCCGCTGGCTACACCTTC
>TRBV7-2|TRBJ2-5|many|.
CASSLEGGAQYF
TGTGCCAGCAGCTTAGAAGGGGGGGCCCAGTACTTC
>TRBV7-8|TRBJ1-5|many|.
CASTPRISNQPQHF
TGTGCCAGCACCCCTCGAATTAGCAATCAGCCCCAGCATTTT
>TRBV20-1|TRBJ2-7|many|TRBD2
CSARGKPGLAGAVYEQYF
TGCAGTGCTAGAGGAAAACCGGGACTAGCGGGGGCCGTTTACGAGCAGTACTTC
>TRBV20-1|TRBJ1-2|.|.
CSARAAGRMYTYGYTF
TGCAGTGCTAGAGCGGCCGGACGGATGTATACCTATGGCTACACCTTC
>TRBV10-3|TRBJ2-3|many|.
CAISEGGTSTDTQYF
TGTGCCATCAGTGAAGGCGGAACAAGCACAGATACGCAGTATTTT
>TRBV20-1|TRBJ2-1|many|.
CSASSPIDLYNEQFF
TGCAGTGCTAGTTCCCCGATCGACCTCTACAATGAGCAGTTCTTC
>TRBV5-8|TRBJ1-3|many|.
CASSSDSLSGNTIYF
TGTGCCAGCAGCTCAGACAGCCTCTCTGGAAACACCATATATTTT
>TRBV30|TRBJ2-3|many|.
CAWSVLVPGTDTQYF
TGTGCCTGGAGTGTACTTGTACCCGGCACAGATACGCAGTATTTT
>TRBV7-3|TRBJ2-2|many|.
CASSLWGRLTGELFF
TGTGCCAGCAGCTTATGGGGCAGGTTGACCGGGGAGCTGTTTTTT
>TRBV30|TRBJ2-7|many|.
CAWSATPGHSYEQYF
TGTGCCTGGAGTGCAACACCCGGACATTCCTACGAGCAGTACTTC
>TRBV7-9|TRBJ2-1|many|.
CASSLLTTSMDEQFF
TGTGCCAGCAGCTTGTTGACGACTTCCATGGATGAGCAGTTCTTC
>TRBV5-5|TRBJ2-1|many|.
CASSLGAGDYNEQFF
TGTGCCAGCAGCTTGGGAGCGGGCGACTACAATGAGCAGTTCTTC
>TRBV18|TRBJ2-7|many|.
CASSPDATSYEQYF
TGTGCCAGCTCACCGGATGCCACCTCCTACGAGCAGTACTTC
>TRBV14|TRBJ2-5|.|.
CASSPGMGETQYF
TGTGCCAGCAGCCCCGGGATGGGCGAGACCCAGTACTTC
>TRBV5-1|TRBJ1-2|many|TRBD1
CASSHETGINYGYTF
TGCGCCAGCAGCCACGAGACAGGGATTAACTATGGCTACACCTTC
>TRBV21-1|TRBJ1-5|many|.
CASSSRTYSNQPQHF
TGTGCCAGCAGCTCCCGAACCTATAGCAATCAGCCCCAGCATTTT
>TRBV30|TRBJ1-5|many|.
CAWSSLGGTNQPQHF
TGTGCCTGGAGTTCTTTGGGGGGGACCAATCAGCCCCAGCATTTT
>TRBV6-1|TRBJ1-6|.|.
CASSVETLGGNSPLHF
TGTGCCAGCAGTGTAGAAACCCTGGGGGGTAATTCACCCCTCCACTTT
>TRBV7-2|TRBJ2-3|many|TRBD2
CASSLEASGATDTQYF
TGTGCCAGCAGCTTAGAAGCTAGCGGGGCGACAGATACGCAGTATTTT
>TRBV4-1|TRBJ2-7|many|.
CASSQEGRVFDEQYF
TGCGCCAGCAGCCAAGAGGGCAGGGTATTTGACGAGCAGTACTTC
>TRBV4-2|TRBJ2-3|many|.
CASSQWDSDTQYF
TGTGCCAGCAGCCAATGGGACTCAGATACGCAGTATTTT
>TRBV5-1|TRBJ1-1|few|TRBD1
CASSSLRQGETEAFF
TGCGCCAGCAGCTCGCTACGACAGGGGGAGACTGAAGCTTTCTTT
>TRBV5-1|TRBJ1-6|once|.
CASSLYHLGSLDSPLHF
TGCGCCAGCAGCTTGTACCACTTGGGGAGCCTAGATTCACCCCTCCACTTT
>TRBV29-1|TRBJ2-7|many|TRBD1
CSVVGTGGDEQYF
TGCAGCGTTGTGGGGACAGGGGGCGACGAGCAGTACTTC
>TRBV29-1|TRBJ2-1|many|.
CSVDGSSYNEQFF
TGCAGCGTTGACGGAAGCTCCTACAATGAGCAGTTCTTC
>TRBV3-2|TRBJ2-1|many|.
CASSQPSGPDRNNEQFF
TGTGCCAGCAGCCAACCTTCAGGCCCGGATAGGAACAATGAGCAGTTCTTC
>TRBV30|TRBJ1-1|many|.
CAWSESGGLNTEAFF
TGTGCCTGGAGTGAATCGGGGGGGCTGAACACTGAAGCTTTCTTT
>TRBV7-9|TRBJ1-6|many|.
CASSPYSGSNSPLHF
TGTGCCAGCAGCCCGTACTCAGGGAGTAATTCACCCCTCCACTTT
>TRBV18|TRBJ2-7|many|TRBD1
CASSPTGGQGQIVSYEQYF
TGTGCCAGCTCCCCGACGGGAGGACAGGGGCAAATAGTCTCCTACGAGCAGTACTTC
>TRBV11-2|TRBJ2-1|many|.
CASSSGVINEQFF
TGTGCCAGCAGCTCGGGGGTGATCAATGAGCAGTTCTTC
>TRBV7-9|TRBJ2-3|many|.
CASSLTGIGTDTQYF
TGTGCCAGCAGCTTAACAGGGATCGGCACAGATACGCAGTATTTT
>TRBV10-3|TRBJ2-1|many|.
CATGLGTDNEQFF
TGTGCCACAGGGCTAGGGACTGACAATGAGCAGTTCTTC
>TRBV20-1|TRBJ2-1|many|TRBD2
CSAMTSGGPSSYNEQFF
TGCAGTGCTATGACTAGCGGGGGGCCCAGCTCCTACAATGAGCAGTTCTTC
>TRBV18|TRBJ1-1|many|.
CASSPPRTEAFF
TGTGCCAGCTCACCTCCCAGAACTGAAGCTTTCTTT
>TRBV29-1|TRBJ2-1|few|.
CSVGVGGNEQFF
TGCAGCGTTGGTGTAGGGGGAAATGAGCAGTTCTTC
>TRBV5-1|TRBJ2-3|many|TRBD2
CASSDWTSSDTQYF
TGCGCCAGCAGCGATTGGACTAGCTCAGATACGCAGTATTTT
>TRBV7-9|TRBJ2-7|many|.
CASSLSNPGPPYEQYF
TGTGCCAGCAGCTTAAGCAACCCGGGGCCCCCCTACGAGCAGTACTTC
>TRBV12-3/TRBV12-4|TRBJ2-1|.|.
CASSLKARDEQFF
TGTGCCAGCAGTTTAAAGGCTCGTGATGAGCAGTTCTTC
>TRBV11-2|TRBJ2-7|few|TRBD2
CASSSGLAPFYEQYF
TGTGCCAGCAGCTCGGGACTAGCTCCTTTCTACGAGCAGTACTTC
>TRBV29-1|TRBJ1-1|many|TRBD1
CSVVREGANTEAFF
TGCAGCGTTGTTCGAGAGGGGGCGAACACTGAAGCTTTCTTT
>TRBV5-8|TRBJ1-5|many|TRBD1
CASSYSRDSRGQPQHF
TGTGCCAGCTCATATTCCCGGGACAGCCGAGGTCAGCCCCAGCATTTT
>TRBV20-1|TRBJ1-4|many|TRBD1
CSASSQGAWSEKLFF
TGCAGTGCTAGTTCCCAGGGGGCATGGAGTGAAAAACTGTTTTTT
>TRBV25-1|TRBJ2-1|many|.
CASSGPPGQKGGEQFF
TGTGCCAGCAGTGGACCCCCGGGACAAAAGGGGGGTGAGCAGTTCTTC